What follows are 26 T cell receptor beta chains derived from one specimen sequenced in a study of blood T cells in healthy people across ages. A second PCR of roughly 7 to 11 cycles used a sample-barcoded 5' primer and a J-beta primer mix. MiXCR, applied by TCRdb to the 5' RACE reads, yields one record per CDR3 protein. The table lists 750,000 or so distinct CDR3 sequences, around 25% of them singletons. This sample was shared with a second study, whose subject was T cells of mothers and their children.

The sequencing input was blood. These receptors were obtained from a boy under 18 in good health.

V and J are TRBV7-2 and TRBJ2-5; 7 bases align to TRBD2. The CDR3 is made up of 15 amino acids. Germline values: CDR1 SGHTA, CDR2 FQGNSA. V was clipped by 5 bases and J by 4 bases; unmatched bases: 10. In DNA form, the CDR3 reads TGTGCCAGCAGCCCCCGTGGGGGGGAGGGAGAGACCCAGTACTTC. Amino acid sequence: CASSPRGGEGETQYF. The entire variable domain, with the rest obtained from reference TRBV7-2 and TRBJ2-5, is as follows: GAGVSQSPSNKVTEKGKDVELRCDPISGHTALYWYRQSLGQGLEFLIYFQGNSAPDKSGLPSDRFSAERTGGSVSTLTIQRTQQEDSAVYLCASSPRGGEGETQYFGPGTRLLVL.

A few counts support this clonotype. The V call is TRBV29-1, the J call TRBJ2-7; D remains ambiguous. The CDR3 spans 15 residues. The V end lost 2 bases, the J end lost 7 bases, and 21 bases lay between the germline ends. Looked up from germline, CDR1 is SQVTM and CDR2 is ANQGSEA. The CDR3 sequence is CSVESDGPLLGEQYF. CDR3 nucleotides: TGCAGCGTTGAATCGGACGGACCCCTCCTTGGAGAGCAGTACTTC.

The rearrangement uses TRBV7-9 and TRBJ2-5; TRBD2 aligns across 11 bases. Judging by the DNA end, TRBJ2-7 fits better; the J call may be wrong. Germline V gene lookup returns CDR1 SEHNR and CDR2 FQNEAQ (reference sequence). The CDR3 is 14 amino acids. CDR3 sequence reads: CASSQLAGEYEQYF. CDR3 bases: TGTGCCAGCAGCCAACTAGCGGGAGAGTACGAGCAGTACTTC.

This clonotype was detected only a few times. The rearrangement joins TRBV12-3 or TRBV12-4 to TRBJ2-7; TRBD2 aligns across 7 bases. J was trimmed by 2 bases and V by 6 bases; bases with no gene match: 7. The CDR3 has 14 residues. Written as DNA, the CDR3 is TGTGCCAGCAGACCGGGACTACCCCCCTACGAGCAGTACTTC. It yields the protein CASRPGLPPYEQYF.

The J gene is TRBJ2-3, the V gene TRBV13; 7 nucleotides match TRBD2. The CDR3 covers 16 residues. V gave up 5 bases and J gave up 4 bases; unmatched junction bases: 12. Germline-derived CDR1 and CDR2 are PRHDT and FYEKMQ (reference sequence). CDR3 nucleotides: TGTGCCAGCAGCCCAGGCCGGCGGGGGAGGGCAGATACGCAGTATTTT. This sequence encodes CASSPGRRGRADTQYF. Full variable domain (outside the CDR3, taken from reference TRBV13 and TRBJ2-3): AAGVIQSPRHLIKEKRETATLKCYPIPRHDTVYWYQQGPGQDPQFLISFYEKMQSDKGSIPDRFSAQQFSDYHSELNMSSLELGDSALYFCASSPGRRGRADTQYFGPGTRLTVL.

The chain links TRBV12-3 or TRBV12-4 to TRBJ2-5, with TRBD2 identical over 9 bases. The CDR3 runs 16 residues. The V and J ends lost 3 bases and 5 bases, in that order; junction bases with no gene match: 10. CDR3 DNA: TGTGCCAGCAGTTTGGGACTAGCTTCGGTTGCGGAGACCCAGTACTTC. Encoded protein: CASSLGLASVAETQYF.

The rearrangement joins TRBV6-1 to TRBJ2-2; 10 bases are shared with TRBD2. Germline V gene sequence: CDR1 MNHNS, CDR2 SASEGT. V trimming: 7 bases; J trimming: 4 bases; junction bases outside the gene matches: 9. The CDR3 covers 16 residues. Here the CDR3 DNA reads TGTGCCAGCAACCCATCACTAGCGGGACTCACCGGGGAGCTGTTTTTT. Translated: CASNPSLAGLTGELFF.

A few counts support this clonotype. In DNA form, the CDR3 reads TGTGCCAGCAGCTTACAGGGTTGGACTGAAGCTTTCTTT. It codes for CASSLQGWTEAFF. V gene TRBV7-3 combines with J gene TRBJ1-1, with a possible D match to TRBD1 (5 bases). CDR1 SGHTA and CDR2 FQGTGA come from the germline V gene. The CDR3 totals 13 residues. V lost 2 bases, J lost 5 bases, and 9 bases lay in between.

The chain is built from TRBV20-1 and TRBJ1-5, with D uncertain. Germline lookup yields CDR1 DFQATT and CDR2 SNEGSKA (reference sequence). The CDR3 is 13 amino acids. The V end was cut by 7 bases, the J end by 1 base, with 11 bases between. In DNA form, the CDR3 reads TGCAGTGTCCCGGCCGCGAGCAATCAGCCCCAGCATTTT. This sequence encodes CSVPAASNQPQHF.

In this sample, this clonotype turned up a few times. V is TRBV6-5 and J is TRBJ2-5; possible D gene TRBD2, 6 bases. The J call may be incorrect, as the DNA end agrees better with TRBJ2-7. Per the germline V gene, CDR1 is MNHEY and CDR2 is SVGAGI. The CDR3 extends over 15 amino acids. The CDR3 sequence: CASSLAGVAVYEQYF. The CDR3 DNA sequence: TGTGCCAGCAGCCTGGCCGGAGTAGCGGTCTACGAGCAGTACTTC.

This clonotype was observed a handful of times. The CDR3 sequence: CATSETDPSNQPQHF. The CDR3 DNA is TGTGCCACCAGCGAGACAGACCCTAGCAATCAGCCCCAGCATTTT. The rearrangement joins TRBV15 to TRBJ1-5, with D perhaps matching TRBD1 (5 bases). Trimming left V 5 bases short and J 0 bases short, with 11 bases between. Germline CDR1 LNHNV, CDR2 YYDKDF (reference sequence). The CDR3 contains 15 residues. Together with reference TRBV15 and TRBJ1-5, the CDR3 gives the full variable domain: DAMVIQNPRYQVTQFGKPVTLSCSQTLNHNVMYWYQQKSSQAPKLLFHYYDKDFNNEADTPDNFQSRRPNTSFCFLDIRSPGLGDTAMYLCATSETDPSNQPQHFGDGTRLSIL.

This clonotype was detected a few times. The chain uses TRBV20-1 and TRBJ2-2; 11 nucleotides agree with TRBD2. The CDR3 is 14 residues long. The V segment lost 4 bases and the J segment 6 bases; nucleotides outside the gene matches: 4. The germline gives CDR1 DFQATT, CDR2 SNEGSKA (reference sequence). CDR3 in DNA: TGCAGTGCTACTCCGGGACTAGCGGCCGGGGAGCTGTTTTTT. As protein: CSATPGLAAGELFF.

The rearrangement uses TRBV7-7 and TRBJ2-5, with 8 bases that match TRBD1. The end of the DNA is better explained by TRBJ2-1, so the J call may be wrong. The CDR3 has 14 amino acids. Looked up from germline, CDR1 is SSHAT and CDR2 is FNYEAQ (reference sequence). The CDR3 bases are TGTGCTAACAGCTTACGGACAGGGTCCAATGAGCAGTTCTTC. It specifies CANSLRTGSNEQFF.

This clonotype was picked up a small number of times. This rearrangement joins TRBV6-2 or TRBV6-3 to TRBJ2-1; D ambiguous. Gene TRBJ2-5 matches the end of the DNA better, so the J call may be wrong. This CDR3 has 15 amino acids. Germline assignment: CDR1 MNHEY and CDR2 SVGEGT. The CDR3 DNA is TGTGCCAGCAGTTACCGGCCTAGGACCCAAGAGACCCAGTACTTC. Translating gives CASSYRPRTQETQYF.

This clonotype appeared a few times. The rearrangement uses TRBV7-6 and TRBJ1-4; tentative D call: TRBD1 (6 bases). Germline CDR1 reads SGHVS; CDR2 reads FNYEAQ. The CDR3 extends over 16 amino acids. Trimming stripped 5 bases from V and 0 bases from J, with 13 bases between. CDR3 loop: CASSDDPGATNEKLFF. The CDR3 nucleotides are TGTGCCAGCAGCGATGACCCAGGGGCAACTAATGAAAAACTGTTTTTT.

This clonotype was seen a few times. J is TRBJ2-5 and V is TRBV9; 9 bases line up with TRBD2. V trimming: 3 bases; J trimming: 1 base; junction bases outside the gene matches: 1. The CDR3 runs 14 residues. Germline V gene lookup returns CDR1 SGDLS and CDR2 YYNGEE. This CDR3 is CASSAAGGQETQYF. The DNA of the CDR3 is TGTGCCAGCAGCGCAGCGGGAGGCCAAGAGACCCAGTACTTC.

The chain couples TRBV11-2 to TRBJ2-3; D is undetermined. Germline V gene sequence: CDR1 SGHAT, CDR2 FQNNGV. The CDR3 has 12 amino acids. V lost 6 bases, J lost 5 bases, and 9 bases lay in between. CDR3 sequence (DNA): TGTGCCAGCAGACCCATGTTAGATACGCAGTATTTT. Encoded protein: CASRPMLDTQYF.

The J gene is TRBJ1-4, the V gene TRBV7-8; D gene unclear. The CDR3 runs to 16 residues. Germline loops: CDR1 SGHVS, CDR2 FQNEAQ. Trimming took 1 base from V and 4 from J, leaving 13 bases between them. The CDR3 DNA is TGTGCCAGCAGCTTAGAGACATCGGCCCATAATGAAAAACTGTTTTTT. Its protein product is CASSLETSAHNEKLFF.

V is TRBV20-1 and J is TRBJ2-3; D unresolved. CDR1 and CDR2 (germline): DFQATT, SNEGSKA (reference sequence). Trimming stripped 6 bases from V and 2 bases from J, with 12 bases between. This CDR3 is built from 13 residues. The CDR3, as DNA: TGCAGTGCGAGGCCCCAGGTCACAGATACGCAGTATTTT. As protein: CSARPQVTDTQYF.

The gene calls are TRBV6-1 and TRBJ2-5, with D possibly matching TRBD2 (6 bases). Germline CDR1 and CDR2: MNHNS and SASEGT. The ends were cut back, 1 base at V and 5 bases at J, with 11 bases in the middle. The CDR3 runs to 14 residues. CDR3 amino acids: CASSEGRARETQYF. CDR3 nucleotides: TGTGCCAGCAGTGAAGGGAGGGCCCGGGAGACCCAGTACTTC.

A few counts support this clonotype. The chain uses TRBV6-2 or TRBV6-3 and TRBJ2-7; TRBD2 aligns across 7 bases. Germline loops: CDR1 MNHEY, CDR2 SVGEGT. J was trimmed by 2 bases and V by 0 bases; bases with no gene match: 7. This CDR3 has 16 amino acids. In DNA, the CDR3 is TGTGCCAGCAGTTACTCGATCGCTAGCGGCCCCTACGAGCAGTACTTC. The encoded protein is CASSYSIASGPYEQYF.

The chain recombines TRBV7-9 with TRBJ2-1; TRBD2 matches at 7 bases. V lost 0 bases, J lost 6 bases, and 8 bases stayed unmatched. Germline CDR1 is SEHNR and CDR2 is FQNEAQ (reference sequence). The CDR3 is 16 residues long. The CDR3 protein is CASSLAGGILVNEQFF. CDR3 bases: TGTGCCAGCAGCTTAGCGGGAGGGATTTTGGTCAATGAGCAGTTCTTC.

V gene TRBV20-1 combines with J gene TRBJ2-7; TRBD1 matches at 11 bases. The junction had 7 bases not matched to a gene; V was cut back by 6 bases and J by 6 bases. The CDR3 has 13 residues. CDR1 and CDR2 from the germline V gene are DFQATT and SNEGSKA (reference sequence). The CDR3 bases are TGCAGTGCCGGGGACAGGGGGGTTTTCGAGCAGTACTTC. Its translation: CSAGDRGVFEQYF.

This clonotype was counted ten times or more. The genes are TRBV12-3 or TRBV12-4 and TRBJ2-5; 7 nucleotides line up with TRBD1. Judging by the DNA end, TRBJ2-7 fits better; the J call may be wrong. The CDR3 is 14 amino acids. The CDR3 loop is CASSLWDSSYEQYF. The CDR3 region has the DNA TGTGCCAGCAGTTTATGGGACAGCTCCTACGAGCAGTACTTC.

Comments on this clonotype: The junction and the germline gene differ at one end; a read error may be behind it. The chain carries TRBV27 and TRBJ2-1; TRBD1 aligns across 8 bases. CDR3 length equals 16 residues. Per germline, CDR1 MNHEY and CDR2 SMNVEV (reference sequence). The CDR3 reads CASSRPTGGLANEQSF. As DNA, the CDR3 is TGTGCCAGCAGTCGCCCAACAGGGGGGCTCGCAAATGAGCAGTCCTTC.

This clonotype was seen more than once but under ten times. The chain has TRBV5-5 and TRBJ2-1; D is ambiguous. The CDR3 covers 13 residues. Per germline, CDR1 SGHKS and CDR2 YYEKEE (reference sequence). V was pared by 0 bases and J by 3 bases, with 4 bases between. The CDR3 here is CASSLVLYNEQFF. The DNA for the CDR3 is TGTGCCAGCAGCTTGGTCCTCTACAATGAGCAGTTCTTC.